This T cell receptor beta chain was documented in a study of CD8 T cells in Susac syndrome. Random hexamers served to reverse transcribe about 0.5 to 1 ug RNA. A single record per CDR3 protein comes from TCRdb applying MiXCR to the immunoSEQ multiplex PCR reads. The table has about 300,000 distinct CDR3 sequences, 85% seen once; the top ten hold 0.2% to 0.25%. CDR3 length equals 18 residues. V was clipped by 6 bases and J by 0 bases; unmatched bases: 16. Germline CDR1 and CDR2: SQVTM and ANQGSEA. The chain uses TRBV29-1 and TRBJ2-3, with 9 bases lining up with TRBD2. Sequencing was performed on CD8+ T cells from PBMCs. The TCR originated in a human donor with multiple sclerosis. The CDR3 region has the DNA TGCAGCGTCCAAGGTCCGCTAGCGGGGTATTTTAGCACAGATACGCAGTATTTT. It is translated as CSVQGPLAGYFSTDTQYF.